This T cell receptor beta chain was recovered during a study of cytomegalovirus exposure and HLA in healthy donors. Study summary: Around 78 million unique TCR sequences came from HLA-typed donors in an early release.

CDR1 GTSNPN and CDR2 SVGIG come from the germline V gene (reference sequence). CDR3 size: 16 residues. V lost 8 bases to trimming and J lost 3 bases; unmatched junction nucleotides: 10. Comment on this clone: Its antigen remains unidentified.

Whole-study findings and limits: Later examination showed HLA-associated TCR beta chains had greater clonal expansion than equally common others. On later analysis, the bulk of CMV-associated TCR beta chains appeared to be HLA-restricted. Owing to their indistinguishability, certain V segments, notably TRBV6-2 and TRBV6-3, were excluded.

It was with 60 Vbeta and 13 Jbeta primers that the PCR ran. Data came from immunoSEQ multiplex PCR; TCRdb stores just in-frame clones and leaves some out. The sample lists 90,000 to 130,000 clones; 60% to 85% were seen once. The sequence was collected from a woman aged 60-70 years in good health and CMV-seropositive. Source material: PBMCs. The chain links TRBV30 to TRBJ2-3, with TRBD2 matching over 14 bases. The CDR3 coding sequence is TGTGCCCCTGCTGGGACTAGCGGGAGATTTACAGATACGCAGTATTTT. This sequence encodes CAPAGTSGRFTDTQYF.